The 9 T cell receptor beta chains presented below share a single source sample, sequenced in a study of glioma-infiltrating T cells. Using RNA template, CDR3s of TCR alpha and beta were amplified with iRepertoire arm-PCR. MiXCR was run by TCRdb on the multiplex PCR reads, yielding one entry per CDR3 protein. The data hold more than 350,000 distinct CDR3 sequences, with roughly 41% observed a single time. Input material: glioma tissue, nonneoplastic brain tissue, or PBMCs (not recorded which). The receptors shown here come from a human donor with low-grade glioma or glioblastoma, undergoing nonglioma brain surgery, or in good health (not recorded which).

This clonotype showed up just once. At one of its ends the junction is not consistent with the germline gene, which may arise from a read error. The CDR3, as DNA: TGTGCCAGCAGGCGGGACAGGGGCGAAGAAAATCTGTTTTTT. Protein: CASRRDRGEENLFF. The chain uses TRBV2 and TRBJ1-4; 10 nucleotides agree with TRBD1. This CDR3 region has 14 residues. Germline CDR1 SNHLY, CDR2 FYNNEI. Using reference TRBV2 and TRBJ1-4 for the parts outside the CDR3, the full variable domain is EPEVTQTPSHQVTQMGQEVILRCVPISNHLYFYWYRQILGQKVEFLVSFYNNEISEKSEIFDDQFSVERPDGSNFTLKIRSTKLEDSAMYFCASRRDRGEENLFFGSGTQLSVL.

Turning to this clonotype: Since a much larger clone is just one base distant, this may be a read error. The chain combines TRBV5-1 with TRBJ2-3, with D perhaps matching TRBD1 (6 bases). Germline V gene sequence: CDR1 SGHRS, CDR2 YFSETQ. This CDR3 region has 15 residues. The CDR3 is CASSPRTAATDAQYF. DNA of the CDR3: TGCGCCAGCAGCCCCAGGACAGCAGCCACAGATGCGCAGTATTTT.

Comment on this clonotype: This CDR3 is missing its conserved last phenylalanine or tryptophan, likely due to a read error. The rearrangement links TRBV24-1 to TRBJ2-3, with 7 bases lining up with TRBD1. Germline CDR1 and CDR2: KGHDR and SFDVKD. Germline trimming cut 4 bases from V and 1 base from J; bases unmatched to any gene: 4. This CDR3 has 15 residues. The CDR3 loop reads CATSDRDRGTDTQYS. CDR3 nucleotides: TGTGCCACCAGTGACCGTGACAGGGGCACAGATACGCAGTATTCT.

This CDR3 is CASSPVAGFTYEQYF. The CDR3 DNA reads as TGTGCCAGCAGTCCCGTAGCGGGATTCACCTACGAGCAGTACTTC. V is TRBV3-1 and J is TRBJ2-7; 8 bases fit TRBD2. From germline, CDR1 is LGHDT and CDR2 YNNKEL (reference sequence). The CDR3 is 15 residues long. With 6 bases clipped from V and 2 bases from J, the junction kept 9 bases outside the gene matches.

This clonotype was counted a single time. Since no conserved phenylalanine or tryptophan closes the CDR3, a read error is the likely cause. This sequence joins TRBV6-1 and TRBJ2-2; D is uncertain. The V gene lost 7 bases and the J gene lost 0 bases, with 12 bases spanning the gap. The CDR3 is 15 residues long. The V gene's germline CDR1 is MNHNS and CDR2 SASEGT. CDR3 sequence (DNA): TGTGCCAGCAATATCCGGGCCTCGAACACCGGGGAGCTGTTTTCT. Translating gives CASNIRASNTGELFS.

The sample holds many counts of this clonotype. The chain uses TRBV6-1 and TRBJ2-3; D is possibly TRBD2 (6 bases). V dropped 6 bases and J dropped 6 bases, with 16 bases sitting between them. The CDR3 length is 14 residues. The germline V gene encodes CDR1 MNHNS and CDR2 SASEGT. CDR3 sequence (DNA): TGTGCCAGCAGGGCGGGGTCGTCCGCCGATACGCAGTATTTT. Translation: CASRAGSSADTQYF.

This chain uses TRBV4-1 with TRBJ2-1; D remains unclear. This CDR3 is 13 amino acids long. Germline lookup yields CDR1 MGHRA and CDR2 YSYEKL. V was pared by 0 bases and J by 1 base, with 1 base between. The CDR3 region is CASSQESYNEQFF. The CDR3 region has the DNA TGCGCCAGCAGCCAAGAATCCTACAATGAGCAGTTCTTC.

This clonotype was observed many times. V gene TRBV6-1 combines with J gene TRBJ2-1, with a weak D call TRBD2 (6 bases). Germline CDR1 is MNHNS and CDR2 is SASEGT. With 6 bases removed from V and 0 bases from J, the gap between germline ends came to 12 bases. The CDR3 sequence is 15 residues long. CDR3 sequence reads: CASRIYGSSYNEQFF. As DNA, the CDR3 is TGTGCCAGCAGAATATACGGGAGCTCCTACAATGAGCAGTTCTTC.

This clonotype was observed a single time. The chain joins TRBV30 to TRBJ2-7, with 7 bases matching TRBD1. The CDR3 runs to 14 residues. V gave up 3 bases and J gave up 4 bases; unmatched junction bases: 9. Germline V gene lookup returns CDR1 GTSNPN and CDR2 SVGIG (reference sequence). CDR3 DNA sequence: TGTGCCTGGAGGAGGGGTCCAGGGGGATACGAGCAGTACTTC. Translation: CAWRRGPGGYEQYF. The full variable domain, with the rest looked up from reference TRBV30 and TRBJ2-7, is SQTIHQWPATLVQPVGSPLSLECTVEGTSNPNLYWYRQAAGRGLQLLFYSVGIGQISSEVPQNLSASRPQDRQFILSSKKLLLSDSGFYLCAWRRGPGGYEQYFGPGTRLTVT.